The TCR beta chain under discussion was sequenced for a study of tumor T cells in aggressive B-cell lymphoma. Measured with immunoSEQ multiplex PCR; TCRdb has only the in-frame clones, and not every one. This table holds 2,000 to 2,500 clones, approximately 83% found once. The receptor's source is an adult with diffuse large B cell lymphoma. Input material: tumor tissue.

CDR3 amino acids: CASSLRQGGATGELFF. The CDR3 bases are TGTGCCAGCAGCTTACGCCAAGGGGGGGCCACCGGGGAGCTGTTTTTT. The chain carries TRBV7-2 and TRBJ2-2; maybe TRBD2 (7 bases). Trimming took 2 bases from V and 4 from J, leaving 14 bases between them. The germline V gene encodes CDR1 SGHTA and CDR2 FQGNSA. The CDR3 covers 16 residues.